The sequence of this T cell receptor (beta chain) was determined in a study of cytomegalovirus exposure and HLA in healthy donors. PCR primers comprised 60 Vbeta and 13 Jbeta primers. Method: immunoSEQ multiplex PCR; TCRdb's copy keeps in-frame clones and lacks some. The specimen's table records some 56,000 clones. As for this clone: Distinct nucleotide sequences in the sample also encode this CDR3.

Per germline, CDR1 GTSNPN and CDR2 SVGIG (reference sequence). CDR3 length equals 13 residues. V lost 0 bases, J lost 7 bases, and 10 bases lay in between. This clonotype was obtained from a woman aged 25 to 45 in good health and CMV-seropositive. Material for sequencing was PBMCs. The chain links TRBV30 to TRBJ1-5; no definite D call. The CDR3 sequence is CAWSVGESQPQHF. The CDR3, as DNA: TGTGCCTGGAGTGTCGGGGAATCGCAGCCCCAGCATTTT.